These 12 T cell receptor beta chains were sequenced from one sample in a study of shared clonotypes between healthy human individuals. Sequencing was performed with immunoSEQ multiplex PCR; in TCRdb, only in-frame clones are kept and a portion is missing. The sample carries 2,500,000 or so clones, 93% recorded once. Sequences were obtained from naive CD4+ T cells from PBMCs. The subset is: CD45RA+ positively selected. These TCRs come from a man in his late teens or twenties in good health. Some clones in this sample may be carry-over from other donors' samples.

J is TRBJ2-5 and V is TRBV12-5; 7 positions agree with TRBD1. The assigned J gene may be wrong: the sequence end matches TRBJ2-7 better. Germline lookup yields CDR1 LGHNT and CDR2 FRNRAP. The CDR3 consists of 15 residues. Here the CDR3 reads CASGQGLPSSYEQYF. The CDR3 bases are TGTGCTAGTGGACAGGGGTTACCGTCTTCCTACGAGCAGTACTTC.

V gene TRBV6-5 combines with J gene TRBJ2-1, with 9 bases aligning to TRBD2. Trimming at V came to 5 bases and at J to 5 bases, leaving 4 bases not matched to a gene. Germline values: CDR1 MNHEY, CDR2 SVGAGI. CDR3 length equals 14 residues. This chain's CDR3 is CASSVAGEHNEQFF. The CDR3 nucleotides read TGTGCCAGCAGTGTAGCGGGAGAACACAATGAGCAGTTCTTC.

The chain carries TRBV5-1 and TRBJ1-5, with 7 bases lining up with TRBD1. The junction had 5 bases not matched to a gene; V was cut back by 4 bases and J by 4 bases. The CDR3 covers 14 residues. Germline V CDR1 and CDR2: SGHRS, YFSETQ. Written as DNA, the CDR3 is TGCGCCAGCAGCCCGGACAGGCGAAATCAGCCCCAGCATTTT. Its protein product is CASSPDRRNQPQHF. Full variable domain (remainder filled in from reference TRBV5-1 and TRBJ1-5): KAGVTQTPRYLIKTRGQQVTLSCSPISGHRSVSWYQQTPGQGLQFLFEYFSETQRNKGNFPGRFSGRQFSNSRSEMNVSTLELGDSALYLCASSPDRRNQPQHFGDGTRLSIL.

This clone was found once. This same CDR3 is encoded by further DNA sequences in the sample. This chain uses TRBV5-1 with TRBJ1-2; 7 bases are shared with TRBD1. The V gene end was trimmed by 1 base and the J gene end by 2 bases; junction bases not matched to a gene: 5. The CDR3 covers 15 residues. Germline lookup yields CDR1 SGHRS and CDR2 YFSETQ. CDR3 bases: TGCGCCAGCAGCTTGACAGGGGATTCGAACTATGGCTACACCTTC. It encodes CASSLTGDSNYGYTF.

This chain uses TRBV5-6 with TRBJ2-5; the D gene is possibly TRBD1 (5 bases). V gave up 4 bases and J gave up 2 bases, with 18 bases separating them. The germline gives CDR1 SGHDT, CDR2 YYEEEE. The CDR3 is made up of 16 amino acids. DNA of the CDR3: TGTGCCAGCAGCGGGGCCCCGAGACTTTTTCAAGAGACCCAGTACTTC. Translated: CASSGAPRLFQETQYF.

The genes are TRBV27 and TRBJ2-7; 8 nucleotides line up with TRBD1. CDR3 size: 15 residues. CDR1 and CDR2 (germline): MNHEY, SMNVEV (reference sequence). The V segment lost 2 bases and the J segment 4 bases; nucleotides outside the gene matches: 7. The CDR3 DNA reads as TGTGCCAGCAGTTTAAGGTTCCAGGGGGCATACGAGCAGTACTTC. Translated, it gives CASSLRFQGAYEQYF.

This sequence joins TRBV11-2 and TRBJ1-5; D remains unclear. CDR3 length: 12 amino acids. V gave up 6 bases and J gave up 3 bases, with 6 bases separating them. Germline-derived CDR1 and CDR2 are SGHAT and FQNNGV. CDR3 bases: TGTGCCAGCAGTCTCGTCAATCAGCCCCAGCATTTT. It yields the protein CASSLVNQPQHF.

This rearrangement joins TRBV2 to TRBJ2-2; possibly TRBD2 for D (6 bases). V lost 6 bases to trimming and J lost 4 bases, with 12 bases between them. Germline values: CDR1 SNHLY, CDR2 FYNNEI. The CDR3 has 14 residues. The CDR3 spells CASRATSTTGELFF. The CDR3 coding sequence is TGTGCCAGCAGAGCGACTAGTACCACCGGGGAGCTGTTTTTT.

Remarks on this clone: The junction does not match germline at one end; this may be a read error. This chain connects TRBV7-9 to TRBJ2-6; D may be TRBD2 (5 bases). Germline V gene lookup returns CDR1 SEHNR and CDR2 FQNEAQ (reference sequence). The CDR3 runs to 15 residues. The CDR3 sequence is CASSLAASGANVLTF. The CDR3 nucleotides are TGTGCCAGCAGCCTAGCAGCCTCTGGGGCCAACGTCCTGACTTTC.

The CDR3 DNA is TGTGCCAGCAGCCCGAAGGGGATTGGGGGTCAGCCCCAGCATTTT. This translates into CASSPKGIGGQPQHF. The rearrangement joins TRBV6-5 to TRBJ1-5; possibly TRBD1 for D (5 bases). V was cut by 6 bases and J by 6 bases, with 18 bases left in between. CDR3 size: 15 residues. The V gene's germline CDR1 is MNHEY and CDR2 SVGAGI.

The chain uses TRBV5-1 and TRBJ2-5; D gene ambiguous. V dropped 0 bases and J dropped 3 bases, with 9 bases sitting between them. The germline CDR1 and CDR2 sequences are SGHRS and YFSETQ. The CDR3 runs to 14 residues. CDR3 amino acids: CASSLGLGKETQYF. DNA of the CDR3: TGCGCCAGCAGCTTGGGGCTGGGGAAAGAGACCCAGTACTTC.

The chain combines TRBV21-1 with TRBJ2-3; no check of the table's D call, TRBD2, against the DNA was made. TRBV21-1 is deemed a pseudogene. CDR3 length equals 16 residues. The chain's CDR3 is CASSRVRDALTDTQYF. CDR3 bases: TGTGCCAGCAGCAGAGTGAGGGATGCACTCACAGATACGCAGTATTTT.